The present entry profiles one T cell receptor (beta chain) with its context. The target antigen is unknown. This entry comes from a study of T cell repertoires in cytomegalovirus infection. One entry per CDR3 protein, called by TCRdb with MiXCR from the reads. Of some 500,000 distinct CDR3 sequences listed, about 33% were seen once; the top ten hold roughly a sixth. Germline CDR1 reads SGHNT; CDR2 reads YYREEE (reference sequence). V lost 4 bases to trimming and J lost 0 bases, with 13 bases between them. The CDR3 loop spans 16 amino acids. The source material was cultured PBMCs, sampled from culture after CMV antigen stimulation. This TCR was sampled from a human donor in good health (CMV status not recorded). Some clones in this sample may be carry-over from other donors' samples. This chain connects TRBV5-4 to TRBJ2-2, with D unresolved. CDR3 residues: CASSPTPDPNTGELFF. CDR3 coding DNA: TGTGCCAGCAGCCCGACACCAGATCCGAACACCGGGGAGCTGTTTTTT.